The entry that follows covers one T cell receptor (beta chain) sequence. This sample was included in a study of cytomegalovirus exposure and HLA in healthy donors. Use of 60 Vbeta and 13 Jbeta primers characterized the PCR. Authors' data handling: A later analysis counted 65 million to 80 million unique TCR beta chains, around 10 million shared. Sequenced by immunoSEQ multiplex PCR; TCRdb stores in-frame clones only, minus some. For V, J and clone size, that table is used; D and trimming come from the DNA. Of approximately 37,000 clones detected, 70% to 75% appear once; the ten largest clones hold less than 7%. Germline assignment: CDR1 SGHRS and CDR2 YFSETQ. CDR3 length equals 15 residues. V gave up 4 bases and J gave up 6 bases, with 17 bases separating them.

The sample comprised PBMCs. The chain recombines TRBV5-1 with TRBJ2-1, with D maybe TRBD2 (7 bases). The origin of this receptor is a man aged 30 to 45 in good health and CMV-seronegative. The CDR3 protein is CASSPGLEGGNEQFF. Here the CDR3 DNA reads TGCGCCAGCAGCCCCGGACTAGAGGGGGGCAATGAGCAGTTCTTC.